Below, 15 T cell receptor beta chains from the same sample are listed, as sequenced in a study of post-analysis software for immune sequencing data. Whole-study results and caveats: Compared with controls, patients had more of roughly five TRBV segments, including TRBV5-6, TRBV5-1 and TRBV20-1.

These receptors are not linked to any known antigen. Prepared libraries of TCR beta cDNA carried unique molecular identifiers. Each CDR3 protein gets one entry after TCRdb re-called the PCR reads with MiXCR. The sample contains approximately 260,000 distinct CDR3 sequences, 36% of which appear only once. The sample consisted of blood. The receptor source for this set is a girl aged 10-17 years with multiple sclerosis.

The chain is built from TRBV20-1 and TRBJ2-1; 13 bases line up with TRBD2. This CDR3 has 15 residues. With V trimmed by 3 bases and J by 9 bases, 8 bases remained unmatched. Germline V gives CDR1 DFQATT, CDR2 SNEGSKA (reference sequence). Here the CDR3 DNA reads TGCAGTGCTAGCGACGGACTAGCGGGGGTAGGTGAGCAGTTCTTC. The encoded protein is CSASDGLAGVGEQFF.

The chain has TRBV28 and TRBJ1-3, with 8 bases lining up with TRBD1. The CDR3 loop spans 16 amino acids. Germline V lookup: CDR1 MDHEN, CDR2 SYDVKM. The V gene end was trimmed by 6 bases and the J gene end by 4 bases; junction bases not matched to a gene: 11. The CDR3 spells CASRPPDRVFGNTIYF. The CDR3 nucleotides read TGTGCCAGCAGGCCCCCGGACAGGGTATTCGGAAACACCATATATTTT.

This clonotype appeared many times. The chain carries TRBV7-9 and TRBJ2-3, with a tentative D call TRBD2 (7 bases). Germline V gene lookup returns CDR1 SEHNR and CDR2 FQNEAQ (reference sequence). V gave up 5 bases and J gave up 1 base, with 19 bases separating them. The CDR3 covers 17 residues. The CDR3 nucleotides are TGTGCCAGCAGCAGTGGGTTTCGGGGGGCCCGCACAGATACGCAGTATTTT. It encodes CASSSGFRGARTDTQYF.

The chain is built from TRBV4-1 and TRBJ2-5; the D is unclear. Trimming removed 2 bases from V and 2 bases from J, with 6 bases in between. Germline loops: CDR1 MGHRA, CDR2 YSYEKL. There are 13 residues in the CDR3. CDR3 sequence reads: CASSQNSQETQYF. The DNA of the CDR3 is TGCGCCAGCAGCCAAAACAGTCAAGAGACCCAGTACTTC.

This chain connects TRBV20-1 to TRBJ2-7; TRBD1 matches 7 bases. The DNA matches TRBJ2-5 better at its end, which makes the J call doubtful. CDR1 is DFQATT, CDR2 SNEGSKA, per germline (reference sequence). The CDR3 is 13 amino acids. CDR3 loop: CSARGNRGETQYF. The CDR3 DNA reads TGCAGTGCTAGGGGTAACAGGGGCGAGACCCAGTACTTC.

Remarks on this clonotype: The junction and the germline gene differ at one end; a read error may be behind it. The V gene is TRBV14, the J gene TRBJ1-1; TRBD1 is a possible D gene (6 bases). Germline-derived CDR1 and CDR2 are SGHDN and FVKESK. The CDR3 loop spans 14 amino acids. The CDR3 nucleotides read TGTGCCGGCAGCCTATCCCGGAGGGGGGGTTTCGCTTTCTTT. This encodes CAGSLSRRGGFAFF.

J is TRBJ2-7 and V is TRBV6-5; 7 bases are a match to TRBD1. Matching the DNA end better, TRBJ2-5 makes the J call doubtful. The CDR3 loop spans 12 amino acids. CDR1 MNHEY and CDR2 SVGAGI come from the germline V gene. CDR3 DNA: TGTGCCAGCAGAGGGACAGTAGAGACCCAGTACTTC. This encodes CASRGTVETQYF.

The chain couples TRBV9 to TRBJ2-2, with 7 bases fitting TRBD2. Losses at the gene ends were 4 bases for V and 5 bases for J; bases not matched to a gene: 5. Per germline, CDR1 SGDLS and CDR2 YYNGEE. The CDR3 covers 14 residues. The chain's CDR3 is CASSTGGSTGELFF. In nucleotides, the CDR3 is TGTGCCAGCAGCACCGGCGGGAGTACCGGGGAGCTGTTTTTT.

This clonotype was observed a few times. The chain links TRBV4-1 to TRBJ2-3, with unresolved D. CDR1 and CDR2 from the germline V gene are MGHRA and YSYEKL. The ends were cut back, 2 bases at V and 6 bases at J, with 9 bases in the middle. CDR3 length equals 13 residues. CDR3 nucleotides: TGCGCCAGCAGCCAATACGAGGCGGATACGCAGTATTTT. This gives the protein CASSQYEADTQYF.

Only a few counts were recorded for this clonotype. The chain is built from TRBV5-6 and TRBJ1-1; 9 positions agree with TRBD1. Trimming removed 4 bases from V and 5 bases from J; junction bases left unmatched: 3. The CDR3 has 13 residues. Germline lookup yields CDR1 SGHDT and CDR2 YYEEEE. CDR3 nucleotides: TGTGCCAGCAGCGCGACAGGGGGGACTGAAGCTTTCTTT. It encodes CASSATGGTEAFF.

Comments on this clonotype: A single base separates this from a much larger clone, so it may be a read error. V is TRBV5-5 and J is TRBJ2-3, with D possibly called TRBD1 or TRBD2 (5 bases each). V lost 4 bases and J lost 2, with 14 bases in between. Germline V gene sequence: CDR1 SGHKS, CDR2 YYEKEE (reference sequence). The CDR3 is made up of 15 amino acids. The CDR3 region has the DNA TGTGCCAGCAGCATGGGACCAGCGGTCACAGATACGCAGTATTTT. This encodes CASSMGPAVTDTQYF.

This clonotype was seen ten or more times. The chain employs TRBV3-1 and TRBJ2-6; possible D gene TRBD1, 6 bases. Germline values: CDR1 LGHDT, CDR2 YNNKEL (reference sequence). Trimming removed 4 bases at V and 4 bases at J, with 14 bases between. This CDR3 is built from 16 residues. The CDR3 region has the DNA TGTGCCAGCAGCCCGACAGGACGGGCCGGGGCCAACGTCCTGACTTTC. Residues: CASSPTGRAGANVLTF.

This clonotype was counted at least ten times. The V and J genes are TRBV9 and TRBJ1-2; D is uncertain. Germline V gene lookup returns CDR1 SGDLS and CDR2 YYNGEE. With 7 bases removed from V and 0 bases from J, the gap between germline ends came to 7 bases. The CDR3 is made up of 12 amino acids. CDR3 in DNA: TGTGCCAGCGGGGAAACTAACTATGGCTACACCTTC. Encoded protein: CASGETNYGYTF.

The rearrangement joins TRBV20-1 to TRBJ2-3; D possibly corresponds to TRBD2 (5 bases). The germline gives CDR1 DFQATT, CDR2 SNEGSKA (reference sequence). V lost 0 bases, J lost 2 bases, and 9 bases lay in between. The CDR3 has 14 residues. In DNA, the CDR3 is TGCAGTGCTAGAGAGCGGGTTTCCACAGATACGCAGTATTTT. This codes for CSARERVSTDTQYF.

This clonotype was found many times. The rearrangement joins TRBV7-2 to TRBJ2-3; TRBD2 agrees at 13 bases. Trimming at V came to 3 bases and at J to 6 bases, leaving 15 bases not matched to a gene. The CDR3 has 19 amino acids. Germline CDR1 SGHTA, CDR2 FQGNSA. This chain's CDR3 is CASSFGPPRTSGRWDTQYF. The CDR3 DNA reads as TGTGCCAGCAGCTTTGGCCCTCCGCGGACTAGCGGGAGATGGGATACGCAGTATTTT.